Listed here are 23 T cell receptor beta chains from one sample, sequenced in a study of T cell repertoires in cytomegalovirus infection. MiXCR, applied by TCRdb to the reads, yields one record per CDR3 protein. Among 700,000 to 900,000 distinct CDR3 sequences listed, just under 30% were seen once. Their recognized antigens are unknown. This specimen was cultured CD8+ T cells from PBMCs, taken from culture after CMV antigen stimulation. All receptors come from a human donor in good health (CMV status not recorded). Some clones in this sample may be carry-over from other donors' samples.

The gene calls are TRBV11-2 and TRBJ2-2; D is unclear. CDR3 length equals 17 residues. CDR1 is SGHAT and CDR2 is FQNNGV in the germline V gene. V was trimmed by 2 bases and J by 0 bases, leaving 13 bases between them. CDR3 nucleotide sequence: TGTGCCAGCAGCTTATATTATGTGGACCCGAACACCGGGGAGCTGTTTTTT. It is translated as CASSLYYVDPNTGELFF.

Only a few counts were recorded for this clonotype. This chain uses TRBV11-3 with TRBJ1-6; TRBD1 is a possible D gene (5 bases). Germline CDR1 SGHNT, CDR2 YENEEA. The CDR3 is 12 residues long. V was trimmed by 5 bases and J by 13 bases, leaving 12 bases between them. CDR3 in DNA: TGTGCCAGCAGCCGGGGGACTGAGCCCCTCCACTTT. Encoded protein: CASSRGTEPLHF. The entire variable domain, with the rest obtained from reference TRBV11-3 and TRBJ1-6, is as follows: EAGVVQSPRYKIIEKKQPVAFWCNPISGHNTLYWYLQNLGQGPELLIRYENEEAVDDSQLPKDRFSAERLKGVDSTLKIQPAELGDSAVYLCASSRGTEPLHFGNGTRLTVT.

This clonotype was counted at least ten times. The chain uses TRBV10-3 and TRBJ2-3; a possible D gene is TRBD1 (6 bases). The length of the CDR3 is 14 residues. With 11 bases removed from V and 1 base from J, the gap between germline ends came to 16 bases. Germline CDR1 ENHRY, CDR2 SYGVKD. In DNA, the CDR3 is TGTGCCGCCACTCCAGGGGTTGGCACAGATACGCAGTATTTT. It yields the protein CAATPGVGTDTQYF.

V is TRBV27 and J is TRBJ1-5, with D possibly TRBD1 on 5 matching bases. The CDR3 loop spans 15 amino acids. Deletions cut 2 bases from V and 6 bases from J, with 14 bases between. The germline V gene has CDR1 MNHEY and CDR2 SMNVEV (reference sequence). CDR3 loop: CASSLRAREGQPQHF. The CDR3 DNA sequence: TGTGCCAGCAGTTTAAGGGCCAGGGAGGGTCAGCCCCAGCATTTT.

The chain carries TRBV19 and TRBJ2-1, with unresolved D. The CDR3 contains 14 residues. Looked up from germline, CDR1 is LNHDA and CDR2 is SQIVND (reference sequence). Trimming left V 1 base short and J 9 bases short, with 13 bases between. For the CDR3, the DNA is TGTGCCAGTAGTATAGTTGGCCCCGAGAGTGAGCAGTTCTTC. Protein: CASSIVGPESEQFF.

This clonotype was detected many times. The gene calls are TRBV27 and TRBJ1-2, with a possible D match to TRBD1 (5 bases). Germline V lookup: CDR1 MNHEY, CDR2 SMNVEV (reference sequence). This CDR3 is built from 12 residues. The V end lost 6 bases, the J end lost 6 bases, and 11 bases lay between the germline ends. This chain's CDR3 is CASRAGGDGYTF. CDR3 DNA sequence: TGTGCCAGCAGGGCGGGGGGAGATGGCTACACCTTC.

This clonotype was seen more than once but under ten times. V usage is TRBV12-5 and J usage is TRBJ2-5; 8 bases align to TRBD1. The CDR3 is made up of 16 amino acids. V gave up 6 bases and J gave up 5 bases; unmatched junction bases: 14. Germline CDR1 and CDR2: LGHNT and FRNRAP. The CDR3 sequence is CASGQGARDPLETQYF. The CDR3 DNA reads TGTGCTAGTGGCCAGGGGGCGCGGGATCCCCTCGAGACCCAGTACTTC.

The chain employs TRBV6-5 and TRBJ1-1; D gene ambiguous. The CDR3 has 11 amino acids. Germline V gene data show CDR1 as MNHEY and CDR2 as SVGAGI. The ends were cut back, 4 bases at V and 7 bases at J, with 7 bases in the middle. CDR3 loop: CASSSDGEAFF. The CDR3 nucleotides are TGTGCCAGCAGTTCGGACGGTGAAGCTTTCTTT.

The rearrangement joins TRBV9 to TRBJ1-1, with TRBD1 identical over 7 bases. Germline-derived CDR1 and CDR2 are SGDLS and YYNGEE. The V gene end was trimmed by 1 base and the J gene end by 4 bases; junction bases not matched to a gene: 7. This CDR3 is 15 amino acids long. CDR3 loop: CASSVPQGESTEAFF. DNA for the CDR3: TGTGCCAGCAGCGTACCCCAGGGGGAGAGCACTGAAGCTTTCTTT. Drawing the rest from reference TRBV9 and TRBJ1-1, the complete variable domain is DSGVTQTPKHLITATGQRVTLRCSPRSGDLSVYWYQQSLDQGLQFLIQYYNGEERAKGNILERFSAQQFPDLHSELNLSSLELGDSALYFCASSVPQGESTEAFFGQGTRLTVV.

This clonotype has more than one count but fewer than ten. The rearrangement joins TRBV12-3 or TRBV12-4 to TRBJ1-1; TRBD1 matches 9 bases. V shed 3 bases and J 1 base; nucleotides not matched to a gene: 15. The CDR3 extends over 19 amino acids. The CDR3 DNA reads TGTGCCAGCAGTTTTTTGATAAGGAACAGGGGGCTGGAGAACACTGAAGCTTTCTTT. Its translation is CASSFLIRNRGLENTEAFF.

The chain couples TRBV6-1 to TRBJ2-7; D perhaps matches TRBD1 (5 bases). Germline CDR1 is MNHNS and CDR2 is SASEGT. CDR3 length: 15 amino acids. V was shortened by 2 bases and J by 4 bases, with 15 bases between the two germline ends. The CDR3 loop reads CASSENGREHYEQYF. The CDR3 DNA follows: TGTGCCAGCAGTGAAAATGGCAGGGAACATTACGAGCAGTACTTC.

This clonotype was detected a few times. Here the CDR3 reads CASSLDSNGAFF. CDR3 in DNA: TGTGCCAGCAGTTTGGACTCCAACGGGGCTTTCTTT. The chain employs TRBV28 and TRBJ1-1; unclear D gene. The CDR3 spans 12 residues. V dropped 3 bases and J dropped 11 bases, with 13 bases sitting between them. The germline V gene encodes CDR1 MDHEN and CDR2 SYDVKM.

This clonotype was found a few times. The rearrangement joins TRBV10-3 to TRBJ2-1, with 7 positions matching TRBD1. Germline CDR1 reads ENHRY; CDR2 reads SYGVKD. This CDR3 spans 13 amino acids. V lost 8 bases and J lost 5; bases outside the gene matches: 6. The CDR3 here is CAIRTGRDNEQFF. The DNA of the CDR3 is TGTGCCATCCGGACAGGCCGGGACAATGAGCAGTTCTTC.

This chain joins TRBV6-6 and TRBJ2-1; possible D gene TRBD1, 5 bases. V gave up 0 bases and J gave up 5 bases, with 14 bases separating them. The CDR3 extends over 16 amino acids. Germline V gene data show CDR1 as MNHNY and CDR2 as SVGAGI (reference sequence). The CDR3: CASSYSNQGKDNEQFF. CDR3 sequence (DNA): TGTGCCAGCAGTTACTCGAACCAGGGAAAAGACAATGAGCAGTTCTTC.

The chain recombines TRBV2 with TRBJ2-5; TRBD2 matches at 10 bases. The V segment lost 6 bases and the J segment 7 bases; nucleotides outside the gene matches: 8. The CDR3 consists of 14 residues. Germline V gives CDR1 SNHLY, CDR2 FYNNEI. The CDR3 DNA follows: TGTGCCAGCAGCCCCCCAGCGGGGGGGCGGACCCAGTACTTC. Protein product: CASSPPAGGRTQYF.

The V and J genes are TRBV6-5 and TRBJ1-1; 8 bases are shared with TRBD1. Per germline, CDR1 MNHEY and CDR2 SVGAGI. V lost 2 bases to trimming and J lost 5 bases; unmatched junction nucleotides: 10. The CDR3 sequence is 16 residues long. The CDR3 reads CASSYVVRTGRTEAFF. Here the CDR3 DNA reads TGTGCCAGCAGTTACGTCGTCCGGACAGGGAGAACTGAAGCTTTCTTT.

The chain employs TRBV5-8 and TRBJ1-1; weak D call: TRBD1 (6 bases). The CDR3 is 12 amino acids. Per the germline V gene, CDR1 is SGHTS and CDR2 is YDEGEE. Trimming took off 3 bases at V and 3 bases at J, with 6 bases between the two ends. This CDR3 is CASSWGHTEAFF. DNA of the CDR3: TGTGCCAGCAGCTGGGGGCACACTGAAGCTTTCTTT.

This rearrangement joins TRBV27 to TRBJ1-6; D is perhaps TRBD1 (6 bases). Germline V gene sequence: CDR1 MNHEY, CDR2 SMNVEV (reference sequence). CDR3 length: 14 residues. The ends were cut back, 3 bases at V and 7 bases at J, with 10 bases in the middle. The CDR3 here is CASSFTGTNSPLHF. The CDR3 DNA follows: TGTGCCAGCAGTTTCACAGGGACCAATTCACCCCTCCACTTT.

This rearrangement joins TRBV28 to TRBJ1-3; unclear D gene. The germline gives CDR1 MDHEN, CDR2 SYDVKM. The V end was cut by 3 bases, the J end by 0 bases, with 9 bases between. This CDR3 comprises 15 residues. CDR3 residues: CASSFGRTSGNTIYF. As DNA, the CDR3 is TGTGCCAGCAGTTTCGGCAGGACCTCTGGAAACACCATATATTTT.

This clonotype turned up a few times. The V gene is TRBV11-2, the J gene TRBJ2-1; D gene ambiguous. This CDR3 is built from 11 residues. CDR1 is SGHAT and CDR2 is FQNNGV in the germline V gene. V shed 6 bases and J shed 9 bases, with 9 bases lying between them. The CDR3 reads CASRTPTEQFF. For the CDR3, the DNA is TGTGCCAGCAGAACCCCTACTGAGCAGTTCTTC.

The chain carries TRBV12-3 or TRBV12-4 and TRBJ1-2; D unclear. The ends were cut back, 1 base at V and 6 bases at J, with 15 bases in the middle. There are 15 residues in the CDR3. CDR3 DNA: TGTGCCAGCAGTTTAGAGCGGATCCCCTCGAATGGCTACACCTTC. It codes for CASSLERIPSNGYTF.

This clonotype was counted only a few times. CDR3 in DNA: TGTGCCAGTATTGGAGGGACCGATTATGAAGCTTTCTTT. It translates to CASIGGTDYEAFF. V is TRBV19 and J is TRBJ1-1; D is perhaps TRBD1 (5 bases). CDR3 size: 13 residues. The ends were cut back, 7 bases at V and 7 bases at J, with 16 bases in the middle. The germline V gene encodes CDR1 LNHDA and CDR2 SQIVND (reference sequence).

The rearrangement links TRBV5-1 to TRBJ2-1; TRBD2 matches 8 bases. The V segment lost 3 bases and the J segment 9 bases; nucleotides outside the gene matches: 5. Germline-derived CDR1 and CDR2 are SGHRS and YFSETQ. The CDR3 is made up of 13 amino acids. The CDR3 coding sequence is TGCGCCAGCAGCTACGGGGGGGGCACTGAGCAGTTCTTC. Encoded protein: CASSYGGGTEQFF.